The source of this T cell receptor (beta chain) is a study of vaccination and CD4 T cells after COVID-19. MiXCR, run by TCRdb on the PCR reads, gives a single entry per CDR3 protein. The sample contains around 21,000 distinct CDR3 sequences, about 60% of which appear only once. This clonotype was found a few times. This CDR3 is built from 12 residues. V lost 8 bases and J lost 4, with 11 bases in between. Looked up from germline, CDR1 is MNHNS and CDR2 is SASEGT. This clonotype originated in a human donor who had recovered from COVID-19. This specimen consisted of CD4+ T cells from blood, obtained after SARS-CoV-2 vaccination. The chain employs TRBV6-1 and TRBJ1-2; possible D gene TRBD1, 5 bases. CDR3 DNA: TGTGCCAGCCAGAGAGGGACCTATGGCTACACCTTC. Translation gives CASQRGTYGYTF.